This TCR beta chain came from a study of CD4 T cells in relation to SARS-CoV-2 and coronaviruses. Overall study context: The negative reference was HIV-1 Nef peptide pool or peptide-free culture. Shared crossreactive spike epitopes were mapped to their HLA restriction.

A word on this clone: What it binds is unknown.

The table came from immunoSEQ multiplex PCR; TCRdb's copy has only in-frame clones and leaves some out. The sample shows under 25,000 clones, about 70% of them seen only once. The unexposed donors gave CD4+ T cells in about 2010-2019, prior to COVID-19. Isolation of CD4+ T cells took place after less than 13 days in culture. As cell numbers allowed, unexposed-donor CD4+ T cells faced SARS-CoV-2 S/N and four cold-coronavirus spikes. Cultures held two million PBMCs per well with around 9.8 IU/ml IL-2. The CDR3 has 14 amino acids. Trimming left V 7 bases short and J 5 bases short, with 15 bases between. Germline-derived CDR1 and CDR2 are SGHTA and FQGNSA.

This chain uses TRBV7-2 with TRBJ2-1; possibly TRBD2 for D (5 bases). The TCR comes from a human donor in good health. The sequencing sample was made of CD4+ T cells from PBMCs, cultured in vitro. The CDR3 region has the DNA TGTGCCAGCAATAGGGCGGGTGCTGACAATGAGCAGTTCTTC. It encodes CASNRAGADNEQFF.